A selection of T cell receptor beta chains follows, all from one sample in a study of blood T cell repertoires in COVID-19. TCRdb's table, derived via immunoSEQ multiplex PCR, lists solely in-frame clones and lacks some. The sample comprises about 97,000 clones, about 85% of which are singletons, and 1.5% to 2% rests with the top ten. Sequencing was done on a sample of peripheral blood. The receptors were sampled from a woman in her seventies with active or convalescent COVID-19. Each CDR3 is given with its conserved first and last residue. A D gene is named only where the DNA matches it firmly. The size of a clone is reported for some rows only, either as once, few or many, or as a class for expanded clones.

cdr3_length,v_call,d_call,clone_size,j_call,cdr3_nt,cdr3_aa
14,TRBV24-1,TRBD1,-,TRBJ1-2,TGTGCCACCAGTGATACAGGGGGTCTATATGGCTACACCTTC,CATSDTGGLYGYTF
15,TRBV18,TRBD2,-,TRBJ2-1,TGTGCCAGCTCACCCGGACTAGCGACGTACAATGAGCAGTTCTTC,CASSPGLATYNEQFF
16,TRBV7-6,TRBD2,-,TRBJ2-1,TGTGCCAGCAGCTCGCTAGCGGGAGTGGCACACAATGAGCAGTTCTTC,CASSSLAGVAHNEQFF
15,TRBV30,-,-,TRBJ2-2,TGTGTCTGGAGTAACGGCAGGGGGGCTACCGGGGAGCTGTTTTTT,CVWSNGRGATGELFF
13,TRBV28,-,-,TRBJ1-2,TGTGCCAGCAGTTTATTTCCAGGGGATGGCTACACCTTC,CASSLFPGDGYTF
16,TRBV28,TRBD1,-,TRBJ1-1,TGTGCCAGCAGTCTACCGACAGGGAATGGTGGATCGGAAGCTTTCTTT,CASSLPTGNGGSEAFF
15,TRBV28,TRBD1,-,TRBJ1-2,TGTGCCAGCAGTACGACAGGGGGCGCCGGCTATGGCTACACCTTC,CASSTTGGAGYGYTF
16,TRBV10-1,TRBD2,-,TRBJ2-1,TGCGCCAGCAGTCTTGGGACTAGCGGGATATGGACTGAGCAGTTCTTC,CASSLGTSGIWTEQFF
16,TRBV30,TRBD2,once,TRBJ2-3,TGTGCCTGGACCCCGATGGCTAGCGGGAGCACAGATACGCAGTATTTT,CAWTPMASGSTDTQYF
13,TRBV19,-,-,TRBJ1-5,TGTGCCAGTACGGCGACTAACGGTCAGCCCCAGCATTTT,CASTATNGQPQHF
15,TRBV3-1/TRBV3-2,-,-,TRBJ2-3,TGTGCCAGCAGCCGGACGGCGGGGTTCACAGATACGCAGTATTTT,CASSRTAGFTDTQYF
13,TRBV30,TRBD2,-,TRBJ2-5,TGTGCCTGGAGTGGGGGACTAGTAGAGACCCAGTACTTC,CAWSGGLVETQYF
14,TRBV21-1,-,once,TRBJ2-5,TGTGCCAGCAGCAAGCCTAGGGAGAGAGAGACCCAGTACTTC,CASSKPRERETQYF
14,TRBV7-2,TRBD1,-,TRBJ1-2,TGTGCCAGCAGCTGGAAGGACAGGGTCTATGGCTACACCTTC,CASSWKDRVYGYTF
16,TRBV7-2,-,-,TRBJ2-7,TGTGCCAGCAGCTTAACTTCGCAGGGGAGGGCCTACGAGCAGTACTTC,CASSLTSQGRAYEQYF
12,TRBV6-5,-,-,TRBJ1-2,TGTGCCAGCAGGAGACTCAAAGGTGGCTACACCTTC,CASRRLKGGYTF
19,TRBV6-6,-,-,TRBJ2-3,TGTGCCAGCAGGCGAAAAACTTCGACAGGCAAAGGCGCCACAGATACGCAGTATTTT,CASRRKTSTGKGATDTQYF
14,TRBV4-1,-,-,TRBJ1-3,TGCGCCAGCAGCTCCGGGACACAAGGAAACACCATATATTTT,CASSSGTQGNTIYF
15,TRBV15,-,-,TRBJ1-4,TGTGCCACTAGCAGAGCGGGTTTAGCTAATGAAAAACTGTTTTTT,CATSRAGLANEKLFF
15,TRBV28,TRBD1,-,TRBJ1-3,TGTGCCAGCAGTTCACAGGGGGCGGACGGAAACACCATATATTTT,CASSSQGADGNTIYF
17,TRBV7-2,-,-,TRBJ2-4,TGTGCCAGCAGCACCGCGCCCGGGACTCAAGCCAAAAACATTCAGTACTTC,CASSTAPGTQAKNIQYF
15,TRBV5-1,-,-,TRBJ2-3,TGCGCCAGCAGGGGCGGGCTGTCCCGCACAGATACGCAGTATTTT,CASRGGLSRTDTQYF
12,TRBV19,-,-,TRBJ1-2,TGTGCCAGTAGTAGGAGCAGCTATGGCTACACCTTC,CASSRSSYGYTF
14,TRBV3-1/TRBV3-2,-,-,TRBJ2-7,TGTGCCAGCAGCCCTCGACTAGGATCCTACGAGCAGTACTTC,CASSPRLGSYEQYF
16,TRBV24-1,-,once,TRBJ2-3,TGTGCCACCAGTGATTTGAGGCGGGGCAACACAGATACGCAGTATTTT,CATSDLRRGNTDTQYF
11,TRBV23-1,-,-,TRBJ1-2,TGCGCCAGCAGTCAAGGGCATGGCTACACCTTC,CASSQGHGYTF
13,TRBV2,-,-,TRBJ1-4,TGTGCCAGCATTAGGGAGTTAGGTGAAAAACTGTTTTTT,CASIRELGEKLFF
15,TRBV4-3,-,-,TRBJ1-2,TGCGCCAGCAGCCAAGTTCGGGAGATTAACTATGGCTACACCTTC,CASSQVREINYGYTF
16,TRBV24-1,TRBD2,-,TRBJ2-3,TGTGCCACCAGTGACCCGGGGGGATTGGACACAGATACGCAGTATTTT,CATSDPGGLDTDTQYF
14,TRBV3-1/TRBV3-2,-,-,TRBJ1-1,TGTGCCAGCAGCCAAGCGGGGGAGAACACTGAAGCTTTCTTT,CASSQAGENTEAFF
14,TRBV6-5,-,-,TRBJ2-4,TGTGCCAGCAGTCCACAACTGACTAGTAACATTCAGTACTTC,CASSPQLTSNIQYF
14,TRBV10-1,-,-,TRBJ1-1,TGCGCCAGCAGTTTTGGGCAGGCGGGAACTGAAGCTTTCTTT,CASSFGQAGTEAFF
15,TRBV6-2/TRBV6-3,TRBD1,-,TRBJ1-5,TGTGCCAGCAGTTACGCGCAGGGGGTAAGTGAGCCCCAGCATTTT,CASSYAQGVSEPQHF
15,TRBV24-1,TRBD1,-,TRBJ2-3,TGTGCCACCAGTGATTTGGGACAGGGGGGCTACACGCAGTATTTT,CATSDLGQGGYTQYF
13,TRBV18,-,-,TRBJ2-5,TGTGCCAGCTCACCCCGGTACCAAGAGACCCAGTACTTC,CASSPRYQETQYF
15,TRBV6-5,-,once,TRBJ2-2,TGTGCCAGCTTAACGGCTAGCCGAAACGCCGGGGAGCTGTTTTTT,CASLTASRNAGELFF
14,TRBV24-1,TRBD1,-,TRBJ1-4,TGTGCCACCAGTGATCGACAGGGTAATGAAAAACTGTTTTTT,CATSDRQGNEKLFF
15,TRBV7-8,TRBD1,-,TRBJ1-2,TGTGCCAGCAGCGTACAGGGGGCTGGAAGCTATGGCTACACCTTC,CASSVQGAGSYGYTF
20,TRBV30,TRBD2,-,TRBJ2-1,TGTGCCTGGAGTCCACGACTCCCGGGCCGCGGACTAGCGGGTTACAATGAGCAGTTCTTC,CAWSPRLPGRGLAGYNEQFF
16,TRBV4-3,-,few,TRBJ2-2,TGCGCCAGCAGCCAAGGAGGCGTCGGCAACACCGGGGAGCTGTTTTTT,CASSQGGVGNTGELFF
18,TRBV19,-,-,TRBJ2-7,TGTGCCAGTAGTATGAAAGGGTTGGGGCAGGTGGGTCTATACGAGCAGTACTTC,CASSMKGLGQVGLYEQYF
15,TRBV7-2,-,-,TRBJ1-2,TGTGCCAGCAGCTTAGCCGGGGGAGCCAGCTATGGCTACACCTTC,CASSLAGGASYGYTF
11,TRBV29-1,TRBD1,-,TRBJ2-7,TGCAGCGTGCGACAGGGGTTCGAGCAGTACTTC,CSVRQGFEQYF
12,TRBV5-4,TRBD1,-,TRBJ2-1,TGTGCCAGCAGCTTTAGGGGGCCTGAGCAGTTCTTC,CASSFRGPEQFF
14,TRBV9,TRBD1,-,TRBJ2-3,TGTGCCAGCAGCTCGGGGACAGGGGCAGATACGCAGTATTTT,CASSSGTGADTQYF
18,TRBV21-1,-,-,TRBJ2-4,TGTGCCAGCAGCAAAGGGGACAGGGGCGGTTTAGCCAAAAACATTCAGTACTTC,CASSKGDRGGLAKNIQYF
15,TRBV30,-,-,TRBJ1-4,TGTGCCTGGAGCCCCACCACAGGGCTGGGTGAAAAACTGTTTTTT,CAWSPTTGLGEKLFF
16,TRBV19,TRBD2,-,TRBJ2-2,TGTGCCAGTAGTATAGTAGCGGGGGCGAGCACCGGGGAGCTGTTTTTT,CASSIVAGASTGELFF
14,TRBV10-3,-,-,TRBJ1-5,TGTGCCATCAGTGAGTCAACAGCCCCAGTGGCCCAGCATTTT,CAISESTAPVAQHF
15,TRBV9,TRBD1,-,TRBJ1-2,TGTGCCAGCAGCGTAGGGGACAGGGTAAACTATGGCTACACCTTC,CASSVGDRVNYGYTF
11,TRBV24-1,-,-,TRBJ1-2,TGTGCCACTCGGGCTAACTATGGCTACACCTTC,CATRANYGYTF
15,TRBV5-1,TRBD1,-,TRBJ1-4,TGCGCCAGCAGCTCAGCCGGGACAGAAAATGAAAAACTGTTTTTT,CASSSAGTENEKLFF